This T cell receptor beta chain was obtained from a study of low-dose radiotherapy and immunotherapy resistance in tumors. TRAV- and TRBV-specific primers primed first-strand cDNA, covering alpha and beta chains. An approximately 19-cycle PCR with a constant-region primer and V-primer adapter amplified TCRs. TCRdb independently ran MiXCR on the reads; one entry per CDR3 protein. The sample has 13,000 to 15,000 distinct CDR3 sequences; approximately 70% are singletons. The treatment that donors received included nivolumab, ipilimumab, aspirin, low-dose cyclophosphamide and low-dose radiotherapy. Germline trimming cut 4 bases from V and 8 bases from J; bases unmatched to any gene: 12. The CDR3 covers 16 residues. The V gene's germline CDR1 is LNHDA and CDR2 SQIVND (reference sequence).

The rearrangement uses TRBV19 and TRBJ1-4; TRBD1 agrees at 8 bases. This TCR was sampled from a human donor with advanced metastatic prostate, ovarian, gallbladder or colorectal cancer (not recorded which). This table probably holds off-target reads from a library built for another chain. CDR3 residues: CASSNAIQGAGEKLFF. Here the CDR3 DNA reads TGTGCCAGTAGTAATGCAATCCAGGGGGCAGGGGAAAAACTGTTTTTT.